The 22 T cell receptor beta chains in this list originate from one sample, sequenced in a study of blood T cell repertoires in COVID-19 (dated by TCRdb to 2018 to 2020). Libraries came from the immunoSEQ multiplex PCR assay. The clones in this table, taken by TCRdb from immuneACCESS, are in-frame only. Not every clone is retained; where verified, under half of the shortfall comes from an unresolved V gene, and the cause of the rest is unknown. This sample holds over 200,000 clones; 70% to 90% were observed only once. Approximately 12% of the sample goes to the ten largest clones. Sequenced material: peripheral blood. The receptors were sampled from a woman in her late teens or twenties who had recovered from COVID-19.

This sequence joins TRBV18 and TRBJ1-1; a possible D gene is TRBD1 (5 bases). Trimming cost V 2 bases and J 6 bases, with 16 bases left between them. This CDR3 comprises 15 residues. The germline gives CDR1 KGHSH, CDR2 LQKENI. CDR3 in DNA: TGTGCCAGCTCACCAACGGTAGGGCCGGGGGCTGAAGCTTTCTTT. It is translated as CASSPTVGPGAEAFF.

This sequence joins TRBV5-4 and TRBJ2-1, with 8 bases lining up with TRBD2. Germline CDR1 is SGHNT and CDR2 is YYREEE (reference sequence). Losses at the gene ends were 3 bases for V and 3 bases for J; bases not matched to a gene: 2. This CDR3 spans 14 amino acids. The CDR3 DNA is TGTGCCAGCAGCTCCGGGACTAGCTACAATGAGCAGTTCTTC. Its protein product is CASSSGTSYNEQFF.

The sample holds one count of this clone. This rearrangement joins TRBV2 to TRBJ2-7; D not resolved. Trimming removed 7 bases from V and 0 bases from J, with 16 bases in between. The CDR3 loop spans 15 amino acids. Germline values: CDR1 SNHLY, CDR2 FYNNEI. The CDR3: CASTLRTLSSYEQYF. Written as DNA, the CDR3 is TGTGCCAGCACACTGAGAACTCTGAGCTCCTACGAGCAGTACTTC.

This clone occurred a few times. The chain combines TRBV10-2 with TRBJ2-2, with D perhaps matching TRBD1 (7 bases). The germline V gene encodes CDR1 WSHSY and CDR2 SAAADI. V was clipped by 11 bases and J by 4 bases, with 14 bases between them. This CDR3 has 13 residues. CDR3 region: CADRAGTTGELFF. CDR3 bases: TGCGCCGACAGGGCGGGGACCACCGGGGAGCTGTTTTTT.

V and J are TRBV27 and TRBJ1-2; 9 bases align to TRBD1. Per germline, CDR1 MNHEY and CDR2 SMNVEV (reference sequence). The CDR3 has 13 amino acids. Germline trimming cut 6 bases from V and 7 bases from J; bases unmatched to any gene: 6. The DNA of the CDR3 is TGTGCCAGCAGGGACAGGGGAGGCTCTGGCTACACCTTC. It codes for CASRDRGGSGYTF.

The V call is TRBV7-9, the J call TRBJ1-2, with 7 bases fitting TRBD1. In germline, CDR1 is SEHNR, CDR2 FQNEAQ (reference sequence). There are 14 residues in the CDR3. The trim removed 8 bases at V and 8 bases at J, leaving 14 bases unmatched. CDR3 amino acids: CASLPSTGQKGYTF. CDR3 in DNA: TGTGCCAGCTTACCGTCAACGGGACAGAAGGGCTACACCTTC.

The chain carries TRBV21-1 and TRBJ2-7; the tabulated D call, TRBD1, remains unverified against the DNA. TRBV21-1 is a documented pseudogene. CDR3 length: 16 amino acids. The CDR3 loop is CASSKAEGQGWYEQYF. The CDR3 DNA follows: TGTGCCAGCAGCAAAGCGGAGGGACAGGGGTGGTACGAGCAGTACTTC.

This chain connects TRBV4-1 to TRBJ2-7; perhaps TRBD1 as D (6 bases). CDR3 length: 15 residues. Between the trimmed V and J ends, which lost 2 bases and 4 bases, there was a span of 15 bases. CDR1 MGHRA and CDR2 YSYEKL come from the germline V gene. The CDR3, as DNA: TGCGCCAGCAGCCAACAGGCCCAAGGGGGATACGAGCAGTACTTC. It is translated as CASSQQAQGGYEQYF.

The chain is built from TRBV11-2 and TRBJ2-2, with a weak D call TRBD2 (5 bases). From germline, CDR1 is SGHAT and CDR2 FQNNGV. Trimming left V 3 bases short and J 2 bases short, with 13 bases between. The CDR3 covers 16 residues. CDR3 region: CASSFILGVNTGELFF. CDR3 sequence (DNA): TGTGCCAGCAGCTTCATCCTGGGAGTTAACACCGGGGAGCTGTTTTTT.

This clone came up once. The chain employs TRBV10-3 and TRBJ1-1, with 7 bases matching TRBD1. The CDR3 totals 14 residues. Germline V gene lookup returns CDR1 ENHRY and CDR2 SYGVKD. V lost 5 bases and J lost 1; bases outside the gene matches: 4. The CDR3 bases are TGTGCCATCAGTACAGGGGCGTCGAACACTGAAGCTTTCTTT. It codes for CAISTGASNTEAFF.

The V call is TRBV5-1, the J call TRBJ2-5; D might be TRBD2 (6 bases). The CDR3 has 14 amino acids. Germline CDR1 and CDR2: SGHRS and YFSETQ. The V end was cut by 5 bases, the J end by 5 bases, with 16 bases between. The CDR3 DNA reads TGCGCCAGCAGGCCGAGACTAGTCGGGGAGACCCAGTACTTC. This gives the protein CASRPRLVGETQYF.

This chain joins TRBV5-5 and TRBJ2-7; weak D call: TRBD1 (6 bases). The CDR3 loop spans 15 amino acids. Trimming shortened V by 0 bases and J by 1 base, and 11 bases separated the two germline ends. Per germline, CDR1 SGHKS and CDR2 YYEKEE (reference sequence). The CDR3 region has the DNA TGTGCCAGCAGCTTGGAAACAGGGATTTCCTACGAGCAGTACTTC. Its protein is CASSLETGISYEQYF. Full variable domain (remainder filled in from reference TRBV5-5 and TRBJ2-7): DAGVTQSPTHLIKTRGQQVTLRCSPISGHKSVSWYQQVLGQGPQFIFQYYEKEERGRGNFPDRFSARQFPNYSSELNVNALLLGDSALYLCASSLETGISYEQYFGPGTRLTVT.

The CDR3 DNA follows: TGCGCCAGCAGCTTTTACGGGGGGGTAGAGGAGCAGTACTTC. This encodes CASSFYGGVEEQYF. The chain uses TRBV5-1 and TRBJ2-7, with TRBD2 matching over 8 bases. Germline V lookup: CDR1 SGHRS, CDR2 YFSETQ. Unmatched junction bases numbered 8, after V lost 2 bases and J lost 7 bases. The CDR3 runs to 14 residues.

The chain has TRBV7-9 and TRBJ2-7; 7 nucleotides match TRBD2. The CDR3 sequence is 15 residues long. The trim removed 5 bases at V and 2 bases at J, leaving 9 bases unmatched. Germline V gene sequence: CDR1 SEHNR, CDR2 FQNEAQ (reference sequence). The CDR3 coding sequence is TGTGCCAGCAGCCCAGGGAGGGGAAGGGCCTACGAGCAGTACTTC. It yields the protein CASSPGRGRAYEQYF.

The gene calls are TRBV9 and TRBJ2-5; D may be TRBD2 (6 bases). The V end lost 3 bases, the J end lost 2 bases, and 11 bases lay between the germline ends. Germline V gene lookup returns CDR1 SGDLS and CDR2 YYNGEE. This CDR3 comprises 14 residues. The CDR3: CASSGRDLQETQYF. CDR3 DNA sequence: TGTGCCAGCAGCGGTAGGGACTTACAAGAGACCCAGTACTTC.

This chain links TRBV4-3 with TRBJ2-3; 11 bases line up with TRBD2. With 1 base clipped from V and 3 bases from J, the junction kept 6 bases outside the gene matches. Per germline, CDR1 LGHNA and CDR2 YSLEER. The CDR3 covers 17 residues. The CDR3 reads CASSQGTSGSGTDTQYF. The CDR3 nucleotides are TGCGCCAGCAGCCAAGGTACTAGCGGGAGTGGGACAGATACGCAGTATTTT.

This clone was recorded once. This chain joins TRBV4-3 and TRBJ2-1, with 11 bases that match TRBD2. Germline CDR1 and CDR2: LGHNA and YSLEER. V lost 3 bases and J lost 4; bases outside the gene matches: 2. The CDR3 is 15 residues long. CDR3 residues: CASSQGTSGYNEQFF. The CDR3 bases are TGCGCCAGCAGCCAGGGGACTAGCGGTTACAATGAGCAGTTCTTC.

V and J are TRBV27 and TRBJ2-5, with 13 nucleotides matching TRBD2. The CDR3 covers 15 residues. Looked up from germline, CDR1 is MNHEY and CDR2 is SMNVEV (reference sequence). V trimming: 5 bases; J trimming: 5 bases; junction bases outside the gene matches: 5. CDR3 coding DNA: TGTGCCAGCAGTATGGGACTAGCGGGGTCGGAGACCCAGTACTTC. The encoded protein is CASSMGLAGSETQYF.

The chain joins TRBV10-3 to TRBJ2-3, with D possibly matching TRBD1 (5 bases). Trimming took 6 bases from V and 3 from J, leaving 16 bases between them. CDR3 size: 15 residues. The germline V gene encodes CDR1 ENHRY and CDR2 SYGVKD. Here the CDR3 DNA reads TGTGCCATCAGCCCCAGGGAATTCGGAACAGATACGCAGTATTTT. As protein: CAISPREFGTDTQYF.

The J gene is TRBJ2-3, the V gene TRBV7-3, with D tentatively TRBD2 (6 bases). Trimming removed 5 bases at V and 0 bases at J, with 15 bases between. Germline values: CDR1 SGHTA, CDR2 FQGTGA. This CDR3 spans 16 amino acids. The CDR3 bases are TGTGCCAGCAGCCCGATGATTGGACTAAGCACAGATACGCAGTATTTT. Protein sequence: CASSPMIGLSTDTQYF.

The chain joins TRBV6-1 to TRBJ2-5; no clear D. CDR3 length equals 11 residues. CDR1 and CDR2 from the germline V gene are MNHNS and SASEGT. The V gene lost 3 bases and the J gene lost 9 bases, with 8 bases spanning the gap. The CDR3 protein is CASSDRLAQYF. In DNA form, the CDR3 reads TGTGCCAGCAGTGACAGGTTGGCCCAGTACTTC.

The chain is built from TRBV6-2 or TRBV6-3 and TRBJ2-3; no firm D call. Germline V gene lookup returns CDR1 MNHEY and CDR2 SVGEGT. The CDR3 loop spans 16 amino acids. The V end was cut by 5 bases, the J end by 0 bases, with 15 bases between. CDR3 amino acids: CASSANAASSTDTQYF. The CDR3 DNA reads TGTGCCAGCAGTGCTAACGCGGCCTCTAGCACAGATACGCAGTATTTT.